This T cell receptor beta chain was profiled in a study of T cell repertoires in cytomegalovirus infection. Across the study: Indications came from public TCR beta signatures; they pointed to CMV infection and to a matching HLA type.

Notes on the study in general: HLA-C-restricted CMV clonotypes gave the most frequent clonotype in two of eight donors.

Concerning this clonotype itself: Its antigen is as yet unknown.

Via MiXCR, TCRdb re-called the reads, giving one row per CDR3 protein. The repertoire holds 300,000 to 400,000 distinct CDR3 sequences, with just under 25% as singletons. In germline, CDR1 is ENHRY, CDR2 SYGVKD. After removal of 2 bases from V and 9 bases from J, the junction contained 9 bases not matched to a gene. The CDR3 runs to 15 residues. This receptor was identified in a human donor in good health (CMV status not recorded). Some clones in this sample may be carry-over from other donors' samples. Specimen: cultured PBMCs, collected from culture after CMV antigen stimulation. The chain links TRBV10-3 to TRBJ2-7; 11 bases are a match to TRBD2. DNA for the CDR3: TGTGCCATCAGTGAGCCTAGCGGGAGGTTATCCGGGCAGTACTTC. This codes for CAISEPSGRLSGQYF.